The 16 T cell receptor beta chains below come from one sample, sequenced in a study of T cells in Graves' hyperthyroidism and ophthalmopathy. TCR beta CDR3 regions were amplified from RNA transcripts. A set of HTBI primers served as the primers for a first-round RT-PCR of the TCR CDR3. TCRdb reprocessed the multiplex PCR reads via MiXCR and lists one record per CDR3 protein. The sample carries 560,000 or so distinct CDR3 sequences, under 60% recorded once. The sequenced sample consisted of peripheral blood or thyroid tissue (not recorded which). The source of these receptors is a woman aged 18-29 years with Graves' hyperthyroidism.

This clonotype was recorded at least ten times. The chain employs TRBV20-1 and TRBJ1-3; possible D gene TRBD1, 5 bases. Germline V gives CDR1 DFQATT, CDR2 SNEGSKA (reference sequence). Trimming took off 0 bases at V and 1 base at J, with 7 bases between the two ends. The CDR3 covers 14 residues. This chain's CDR3 is CSAREGGSGNTIYF. In nucleotides, the CDR3 is TGCAGTGCTAGAGAGGGGGGGTCTGGAAACACCATATATTTT.

This clonotype was seen at least ten times. The genes are TRBV29-1 and TRBJ2-5, with 7 positions matching TRBD2. J was trimmed by 5 bases and V by 6 bases; bases with no gene match: 9. This CDR3 has 13 amino acids. Germline V CDR1 and CDR2: SQVTM, ANQGSEA. As DNA, the CDR3 is TGCAGCGTCGAACTAGCGCGGGCCGAGACCCAGTACTTC. This encodes CSVELARAETQYF.

CDR3 loop: CASSPILGGEQYF. For the CDR3, the DNA is TGTGCCAGCTCACCGATACTAGGGGGAGAGCAGTACTTC. This chain uses TRBV18 with TRBJ2-7; maybe TRBD1 (6 bases). Deletions cut 3 bases from V and 7 bases from J, with 13 bases between. This CDR3 has 13 amino acids. The germline CDR1 and CDR2 sequences are KGHSH and LQKENI.

The chain combines TRBV24-1 with TRBJ2-3; D not resolved. The germline V and J ends were trimmed by 4 bases and 2 bases, with 12 bases remaining between them. Germline values: CDR1 KGHDR, CDR2 SFDVKD. The CDR3 sequence is 15 residues long. The CDR3 loop reads CATSDPNGDTDTQYF. As DNA, the CDR3 is TGTGCCACCAGTGACCCTAACGGAGACACAGATACGCAGTATTTT.

This clonotype was seen ten or more times. The chain links TRBV7-2 to TRBJ2-5; 8 positions match TRBD1. There are 14 residues in the CDR3. The V gene's germline CDR1 is SGHTA and CDR2 FQGNSA. V lost 4 bases, J lost 9 bases, and 10 bases stayed unmatched. The CDR3 sequence: CASSSGQGRKAQYF. CDR3 nucleotide sequence: TGTGCCAGCAGCTCAGGACAGGGTCGAAAGGCCCAGTACTTC.

This clonotype was seen at least ten times. The CDR3 DNA reads TGCAGCGTTCGACAGGGGAGCTATGGCTACACCTTC. Amino acid sequence: CSVRQGSYGYTF. This chain uses TRBV29-1 with TRBJ1-2, with 8 bases matching TRBD1. There are 12 residues in the CDR3. Losses at the gene ends were 5 bases for V and 4 bases for J; bases not matched to a gene: 3. In germline, CDR1 is SQVTM, CDR2 ANQGSEA.

This clonotype came up many times. This chain uses TRBV7-9 with TRBJ1-1; no definite D call. The V and J ends lost 5 bases and 4 bases respectively, with 11 bases between them. The length of the CDR3 is 13 residues. CDR1 SEHNR and CDR2 FQNEAQ come from the germline V gene (reference sequence). For the CDR3, the DNA is TGTGCCAGCAGCGAGCTTCCCCTCACTGAAGCTTTCTTT. It yields the protein CASSELPLTEAFF.

This clonotype was picked up many times. This chain links TRBV15 with TRBJ2-7, with TRBD1 matching over 9 bases. Per the germline V gene, CDR1 is LNHNV and CDR2 is YYDKDF (reference sequence). The ends lost 5 bases at V and 4 bases at J; junction bases unmatched: 6. This CDR3 contains 14 residues. The CDR3 nucleotides read TGTGCCACCAGCCGGGACAGGGATGTTTACGAGCAGTACTTC. Protein: CATSRDRDVYEQYF.

The V and J genes are TRBV7-2 and TRBJ1-1, with a tentative D call TRBD1 (6 bases). CDR3 length: 13 residues. V was trimmed by 11 bases and J by 6 bases, leaving 19 bases between them. The germline gives CDR1 SGHTA, CDR2 FQGNSA. CDR3 nucleotides: TGTGCCTGGAGTGTACAGGGCAAAGCTGAAGCTTTCTTT. Protein product: CAWSVQGKAEAFF.

The chain couples TRBV19 to TRBJ2-7; tentatively, D is TRBD2 (6 bases). This CDR3 is built from 12 residues. CDR1 LNHDA and CDR2 SQIVND come from the germline V gene (reference sequence). V dropped 3 bases and J dropped 6 bases, with 9 bases sitting between them. CDR3 amino acids: CASSIMGGEQYF. The DNA of the CDR3 is TGTGCCAGTAGTATTATGGGGGGCGAGCAGTACTTC.

This clonotype has only a few counts. J is TRBJ2-5 and V is TRBV15; perhaps D is TRBD1 or TRBD2 (5 bases each). V was trimmed by 0 bases and J by 4 bases, leaving 15 bases between them. This CDR3 spans 16 amino acids. Per the germline V gene, CDR1 is LNHNV and CDR2 is YYDKDF (reference sequence). CDR3 DNA: TGTGCCACCAGCAGAGACCACTCGGGGCATGGAGAGACCCAGTACTTC. It specifies CATSRDHSGHGETQYF.

This clonotype came up a few times. CDR3: CSVRAGELFF. In DNA, the CDR3 is TGCAGCGTTAGGGCAGGGGAGCTGTTTTTT. The chain uses TRBV29-1 and TRBJ2-2; D gene ambiguous. This CDR3 is built from 10 residues. V was shortened by 5 bases and J by 8 bases, with 6 bases between the two germline ends. Germline V gene data show CDR1 as SQVTM and CDR2 as ANQGSEA.

As to this clonotype: A much more abundant neighbour one base away suggests this may be a read error. The chain combines TRBV9 with TRBJ2-7; 8 nucleotides agree with TRBD2. The CDR3 runs to 15 residues. Germline V gene lookup returns CDR1 SGDLS and CDR2 YYNGEE. V shed 4 bases and J 7 bases; nucleotides not matched to a gene: 13. The CDR3 DNA is TGTGCCAGCAGCCTCCAACGGCAAGCGGGAGAGGAGCAGTACTTC. It specifies CASSLQRQAGEEQYF. Drawing the rest from reference TRBV9 and TRBJ2-7, the complete variable domain is DSGVTQTPKHLITATGQRVTLRCSPRSGDLSVYWYQQSLDQGLQFLIQYYNGEERAKGNILERFSAQQFPDLHSELNLSSLELGDSALYFCASSLQRQAGEEQYFGPGTRLTVT.

This clonotype was seen at least ten times. This rearrangement joins TRBV29-1 to TRBJ1-4; D not certain. V dropped 7 bases and J dropped 0 bases, with 12 bases sitting between them. From germline, CDR1 is SQVTM and CDR2 ANQGSEA. The CDR3 covers 14 residues. CDR3 sequence: CSAGEGTTNEKLFF. Here the CDR3 DNA reads TGCAGCGCCGGGGAGGGAACAACTAATGAAAAACTGTTTTTT. Complete variable domain (other parts from reference TRBV29-1 and TRBJ1-4): SAVISQKPSRDICQRGTSLTIQCQVDSQVTMMFWYRQQPGQSLTLIATANQGSEATYESGFVIDKFPISRPNLTFSTLTVSNMSPEDSSIYLCSAGEGTTNEKLFFGSGTQLSVL.

This clonotype was seen ten or more times. The chain is built from TRBV2 and TRBJ1-5; tentatively, D is TRBD1 (6 bases). V was trimmed by 3 bases and J by 4 bases, leaving 7 bases between them. Germline V gene lookup returns CDR1 SNHLY and CDR2 FYNNEI. The CDR3 length is 13 residues. Written as DNA, the CDR3 is TGTGCCAGCAGTGACCAGGGGAATCAGCCCCAGCATTTT. Its translation: CASSDQGNQPQHF.

The sample holds a few counts of this clonotype. The rearrangement joins TRBV7-2 to TRBJ1-6, with a tentative D call TRBD1 (5 bases). Germline-derived CDR1 and CDR2 are SGHTA and FQGNSA. The ends were cut back, 5 bases at V and 5 bases at J, with 16 bases in the middle. This CDR3 has 16 residues. CDR3 sequence (DNA): TGTGCCAGCAGCCAAGTTGGGCAGGGACATAATTCACCCCTCCACTTT. Translated: CASSQVGQGHNSPLHF.